This TCR beta chain was profiled in a study of T cells after yellow fever vaccination. From the 5' RACE reads, TCRdb called clonotypes with MiXCR, one entry per CDR3 protein. The sample records roughly 79,000 distinct CDR3 sequences, 7.3% being singletons. CDR1 and CDR2 (germline): KGHSH, LQKENI. This CDR3 has 12 residues. This clonotype occurred a few times. Its ends do not fully match the called genes, so a read error is possible. Material: CD8+ T cells sorted from PBMCs, obtained 9 to 11 days after the first yellow fever vaccination. This clonotype originated in a man between 18 and 35 years old who received the YFV17D yellow fever vaccine. The genes are TRBV18 and TRBJ2-1; 9 positions agree with TRBD1. The chain's CDR3 is CASSFETGGLLF. In DNA form, the CDR3 reads TGTGCCAGCTCATTCGAGACAGGGGGTCTGTTGTTC.